The rows below give T cell receptor beta chains drawn from one sample of a study of T cell clonotyping in hematopoietic cell transplantation. TCRdb's table, derived via immunoSEQ multiplex PCR, lists solely in-frame clones and lacks some. The table shows about 69,000 clones, with around 96% occurring only once. Sequencing used peripheral blood mononuclear cells, obtained before stem cell transplant. The receptors originated from a woman aged 45-65 years with acute myeloid leukemia. Some clones in this sample may be carry-over from other donors' samples. The CDR3 runs from the conserved cysteine through the conserved F or W. The D gene is left open where the match is weak. Clone size, where shown, is once, few, many, or a class for clones that have expanded.

>TRBD1|-|TRBV6-5|TRBJ1-1
CASSRPGTGNTEAFF
TGTGCCAGCAGTAGACCCGGGACAGGGAACACTGAAGCTTTCTTT
>TRBD1|-|TRBV28|TRBJ1-2
CASSSTGSHYGYTF
TGTGCCAGCAGCTCGACAGGGTCACACTATGGCTACACCTTC
>-|-|TRBV6-5|TRBJ2-2
CASSYGEGELFF
TGTGCCAGCAGTTACGGGGAGGGGGAGCTGTTTTTT
>TRBD1|-|TRBV5-1|TRBJ1-2
CASRRGQGGLYGYTF
TGCGCCAGCAGACGTGGACAGGGGGGTCTCTATGGCTACACCTTC
>TRBD1|once|TRBV2|TRBJ1-1
CASSPRNQGEEAFF
TGTGCCAGCAGCCCGCGAAACCAGGGGGAGGAAGCTTTCTTT
>TRBD1|once|TRBV29-1|TRBJ1-1
CSAGQGNTEAFF
TGCAGCGCCGGACAGGGCAACACTGAAGCTTTCTTT
>TRBD1|-|TRBV18|TRBJ2-7
CASRRGHEQYF
TGTGCCAGCCGCAGGGGGCACGAGCAGTACTTC
>TRBD1|-|TRBV6-5|TRBJ1-1
CASNDRDIITEAFF
TGTGCCAGCAATGACAGGGATATCATCACTGAAGCTTTCTTT
>-|-|TRBV29-1|TRBJ2-3
CSVAEDTQYF
TGCAGCGTTGCGGAAGATACGCAGTATTTT
>TRBD2|once|TRBV9|TRBJ2-1
CASSITSGHEQFF
TGTGCCAGCAGCATCACTAGCGGCCATGAGCAGTTCTTC
>TRBD1|once|TRBV9|TRBJ1-6
CASSVVGQGASPLHF
TGTGCCAGCAGCGTAGTGGGACAGGGGGCCTCACCCCTCCACTTT
>-|-|TRBV2|TRBJ2-7
CASRGNSYEQYF
TGTGCCAGCAGGGGGAATTCCTACGAGCAGTACTTC
>-|-|TRBV7-3|TRBJ2-7
CASSFDGPYVLEQYF
TGTGCCAGCAGCTTCGACGGCCCATACGTGTTAGAGCAGTACTTC
>-|-|TRBV5-6|TRBJ2-7
CASSLLGEQYF
TGTGCCAGCAGCTTGCTCGGCGAGCAGTACTTC
>TRBD2|once|TRBV7-2|TRBJ2-6
CASSSQRGGANVLTF
TGTGCCAGCAGCTCACAGCGGGGTGGGGCCAACGTCCTGACTTTC
>-|-|TRBV2|TRBJ1-3
CASSEWGNTIYF
TGTGCCAGCAGTGAATGGGGTAACACCATATATTTT
>-|-|TRBV5-1|TRBJ2-7
CASSLVVSPYEQYF
TGCGCCAGCAGCTTGGTGGTGAGTCCCTACGAGCAGTACTTC
>-|-|TRBV9|TRBJ1-5
CASSPQGLEQPQHF
TGTGCCAGCAGCCCACAGGGATTAGAGCAGCCCCAGCATTTT
>-|-|TRBV7-9|TRBJ2-3
CASSLGVRVTDTQYF
TGTGCCAGCAGCTTAGGCGTGAGGGTGACAGATACGCAGTATTTT
>-|-|TRBV7-2|TRBJ1-2
CASSLNGGRGYTF
TGTGCCAGCAGCTTAAACGGGGGGCGTGGCTACACCTTC
>-|-|TRBV27|TRBJ1-1
CASSPTGQNTEAFF
TGTGCCAGCAGTCCCACGGGCCAGAACACTGAAGCTTTCTTT
>TRBD1|-|TRBV6-5|TRBJ1-1
CASSTRDRVAAFF
TGTGCCAGCAGTACTCGGGACAGGGTAGCCGCTTTCTTT
>-|-|TRBV5-8|TRBJ1-2
CASSFHANYGYTF
TGTGCCAGCAGCTTTCACGCAAACTATGGCTACACCTTC
>TRBD2|-|TRBV30|TRBJ2-5
CAWGLAGAPGETQYF
TGTGCCTGGGGACTAGCGGGAGCGCCGGGGGAGACCCAGTACTTC
>-|-|TRBV6-1|TRBJ1-1
CASSGGFNTEAFF
TGTGCCAGCAGCGGCGGATTTAACACTGAAGCTTTCTTT
>-|-|TRBV6-1|TRBJ2-7
CASSASFVDEQYF
TGTGCCAGCAGTGCCTCCTTTGTGGACGAGCAGTACTTC
>-|-|TRBV9|TRBJ1-2
CASSPQGTAGYTF
TGTGCCAGCAGCCCACAGGGTACGGCAGGCTACACCTTC
>TRBD2|-|TRBV7-8|TRBJ2-7
CASSFSGNGYEQYF
TGTGCCAGCAGCTTTAGCGGGAACGGGTACGAGCAGTACTTC
>TRBD1|-|TRBV13|TRBJ1-2
CASSLRGGPPGTGYGYTF
TGTGCCAGCAGCTTACGCGGGGGGCCTCCCGGGACAGGATATGGCTACACCTTC
>-|-|TRBV2|TRBJ1-1
CASSEQSEAFF
TGTGCCAGCAGTGAACAGAGTGAAGCTTTCTTT
>-|-|TRBV11-3|TRBJ2-3
CASSLGGASTDTQYF
TGTGCCAGCAGCTTAGGTGGGGCTAGCACAGATACGCAGTATTTT
>TRBD2|-|TRBV19|TRBJ2-7
CASSTGTSGGPSGEQYF
TGTGCCAGTAGTACCGGGACTAGCGGGGGCCCCTCCGGTGAGCAGTACTTC
>-|-|TRBV6-5|TRBJ1-1
CASSYGAGHTEAFF
TGTGCCAGCAGTTACGGGGCAGGGCACACTGAAGCTTTCTTT
>TRBD1|-|TRBV7-2|TRBJ1-5
CASSLVSTGAGDQPQHF
TGTGCCAGCAGCTTAGTCAGCACAGGGGCCGGGGATCAGCCCCAGCATTTT
>TRBD1|-|TRBV7-9|TRBJ1-2
CASSLAQFRGKGFYGYTF
TGTGCCAGCAGCTTAGCGCAATTCAGGGGGAAAGGGTTCTATGGCTACACCTTC
>-|-|TRBV7-9|TRBJ1-4
CASSSLGRDGNEKLFF
TGTGCCAGCAGCTCTCTGGGCAGGGACGGTAATGAAAAACTGTTTTTT
>-|-|TRBV21-1|TRBJ1-2
CASGAGDGVKRGYTF
TGTGCCAGCGGGGCGGGTGATGGCGTTAAACGTGGCTACACCTTC
>-|-|TRBV6-6|TRBJ2-7
CASSYDDGSYEQYF
TGTGCCAGCAGTTACGACGATGGAAGCTACGAGCAGTACTTC
>-|-|TRBV19|TRBJ2-3
CASSMGASTDTQYF
TGTGCCAGTAGTATGGGGGCTAGCACAGATACGCAGTATTTT
>TRBD1|-|TRBV5-1|TRBJ1-4
CASSQGQGARDEKLFF
TGCGCCAGCAGCCAAGGACAGGGGGCGAGAGATGAAAAACTGTTTTTT
>-|-|TRBV5-6|TRBJ1-1
CASSLTSEAFF
TGTGCCAGCAGCTTGACATCGGAAGCTTTCTTT
>-|-|TRBV4-1|TRBJ1-2
CASSQELDVFYGYTF
TGCGCCAGCAGCCAAGAGTTAGACGTTTTTTATGGCTACACCTTC
>-|-|TRBV5-1|TRBJ2-3
CASSLVIDSPDTQYF
TGCGCCAGCAGCTTGGTGATTGATAGCCCAGATACGCAGTATTTT
>TRBD1|-|TRBV7-2|TRBJ1-6
CASSLRGGTGGNSPLHF
TGTGCCAGCAGCCTCCGAGGGGGGACAGGGGGTAATTCACCCCTCCACTTT
>-|-|TRBV2|TRBJ1-2
CASNSKQGWDGYTF
TGTGCCAGTAACTCTAAACAGGGTTGGGATGGCTACACCTTC
>-|-|TRBV10-1|TRBJ2-3
CASGGDTQYF
TGCGCCAGCGGGGGAGATACGCAGTATTTT
>TRBD2|-|TRBV5-1|TRBJ2-3
CASSLVAGFTDTQYF
TGCGCCAGCAGCTTGGTAGCGGGGTTCACAGATACGCAGTATTTT
>-|-|TRBV11-2|TRBJ2-3
CASSLGQLHTDTQYF
TGTGCCAGCAGCTTAGGGCAGCTACACACAGATACGCAGTATTTT
>TRBD2|-|TRBV7-2|TRBJ2-5
CASIQTSGSYQETQYF
TGTGCCAGCATTCAGACTAGCGGTTCCTACCAAGAGACCCAGTACTTC
>-|-|TRBV29-1|TRBJ1-1
CSVGEGGGTEAFF
TGCAGCGTTGGAGAGGGGGGTGGTACTGAAGCTTTCTTT
>TRBD1|-|TRBV6-5|TRBJ1-6
CASSYSGTGGSSPLHF
TGTGCCAGCAGTTACTCGGGGACAGGGGGAAGTTCACCCCTCCACTTT
>TRBD1|-|TRBV5-1|TRBJ1-5
CASSLGQGGNQPQHF
TGCGCCAGCAGCTTGGGACAGGGAGGCAATCAGCCCCAGCATTTT
>TRBD2|-|TRBV2|TRBJ2-7
CASRPALAGVVEQYF
TGTGCCAGCAGGCCCGCCCTAGCGGGAGTGGTCGAGCAGTACTTC
>-|-|TRBV7-3|TRBJ2-1
CASSLMAGRNEQFF
TGTGCCAGCAGCTTAATGGCAGGGAGGAATGAGCAGTTCTTC
>-|-|TRBV27|TRBJ2-7
CASWWGNEQYF
TGTGCCAGCTGGTGGGGGAACGAGCAGTACTTC